This T cell receptor (beta chain) originates from a study of shared clonotypes between healthy human individuals. Study-level background: The study used three CD4 naive, three CD4 memory, two CD8 naive and one CD8 memory plate per donor.

Study findings and constraints: Large depth notwithstanding, sorted-subset sequencing proved incomplete by rarefaction. Memory subsets had estimated richness that was generally smaller than that of naive subsets. In contrast to clonotypes shared by all four donors, non-shared clonotypes had lower generation probabilities.

Assay used: immunoSEQ multiplex PCR; TCRdb lists only in-frame clones, some missing. The table includes 500,000 to 700,000 clones, approximately 96% detected once. Naive CD8 cells, CD45RO-negative and positively selected for CCR7, excluded terminally differentiated effector memory CD45RA+ cells. This clone was seen only once. The antigen is unknown. Deletions cut 2 bases from V and 7 bases from J, with 15 bases between. The CDR3 runs to 15 residues. Per germline, CDR1 MNHEY and CDR2 SVGAGI. This clonotype was sampled from a woman aged 30 to 39 in good health. The J gene is TRBJ2-4, the V gene TRBV6-5; possible D gene TRBD1, 5 bases. The sequenced sample was naive CD8+ T cells sorted from blood. In DNA, the CDR3 is TGTGCCAGCAGTTACGAGCAGGGATCGTTTAACATTCAGTACTTC. Protein: CASSYEQGSFNIQYF.